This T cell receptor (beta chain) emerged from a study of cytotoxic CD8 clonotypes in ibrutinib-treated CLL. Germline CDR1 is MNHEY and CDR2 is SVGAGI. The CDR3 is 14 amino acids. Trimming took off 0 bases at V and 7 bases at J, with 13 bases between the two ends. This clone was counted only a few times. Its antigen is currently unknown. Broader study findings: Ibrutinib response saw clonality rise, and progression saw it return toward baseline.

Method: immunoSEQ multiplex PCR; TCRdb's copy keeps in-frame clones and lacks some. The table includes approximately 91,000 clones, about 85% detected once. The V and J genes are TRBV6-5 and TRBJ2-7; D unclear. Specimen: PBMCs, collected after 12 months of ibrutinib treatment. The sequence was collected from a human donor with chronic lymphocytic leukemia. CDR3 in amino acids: CASSYSGQAREQYF. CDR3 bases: TGTGCCAGCAGTTACTCGGGCCAAGCCCGGGAGCAGTACTTC.